The 19 T cell receptor beta chains presented below share a single source sample, sequenced in a study of vaccination effects on CD4 cells after COVID-19. ViraFEST expansion of antigen-specific CD4+ T cells with viral peptide pools preceded sequencing. Following a roughly 9-day culture, CD4+ T cells were purified. Nucleocapsid antibodies stayed negative before and after vaccination, showing no earlier SARS-CoV-2 infection. Assay used: immunoSEQ multiplex PCR; TCRdb lists only in-frame clones, some missing. This table has roughly 63,000 clones, approximately 80% appearing once. The antigens of these receptors remain unknown. The input for sequencing was CD4+ T cells from PBMCs cultured with SARS-CoV-2 spike peptides, taken before COVID-19 vaccination. The receptors were gathered from a human donor who received a COVID-19 vaccine.

The rearrangement uses TRBV6-5 and TRBJ2-7; D ambiguous. Germline V CDR1 and CDR2: MNHEY, SVGAGI. The CDR3 runs 11 residues. The ends were cut back, 7 bases at V and 4 bases at J, with 8 bases in the middle. Here the CDR3 reads CASTGNYEQYV. Written as DNA, the CDR3 is TGTGCCAGCACGGGCAATTACGAGCAGTACGTC.

The V and J genes are TRBV18 and TRBJ1-1; 7 nucleotides match TRBD1. Per germline, CDR1 KGHSH and CDR2 LQKENI. This CDR3 has 13 residues. The V gene end was trimmed by 4 bases and the J gene end by 3 bases; junction bases not matched to a gene: 2. CDR3 residues: CASSRGTDTEAFF. CDR3 nucleotide sequence: TGTGCCAGCTCACGGGGGACAGACACTGAAGCTTTCTTT.

The V call is TRBV19, the J call TRBJ1-2; D not certain. V lost 5 bases to trimming and J lost 0 bases, with 13 bases between them. This CDR3 contains 15 residues. Per the germline V gene, CDR1 is LNHDA and CDR2 is SQIVND (reference sequence). CDR3 coding DNA: TGTGCCAGTAGTTCGGAATCGGATGCTAACTATGGCTACACCTTC. As protein: CASSSESDANYGYTF.

This sequence joins TRBV5-4 and TRBJ1-1; D gene unclear. This CDR3 has 14 residues. In germline, CDR1 is SGHNT, CDR2 YYREEE (reference sequence). Trimming removed 4 bases from V and 3 bases from J, with 13 bases in between. The DNA of the CDR3 is TGTGCCAGCAGCGGGGATATTGCCTACACTGAAGCTTTCTTT. Translating gives CASSGDIAYTEAFF.

J is TRBJ1-1 and V is TRBV5-5; no definite D call. CDR3 length: 11 amino acids. V lost 4 bases to trimming and J lost 7 bases, with 8 bases between them. Germline V CDR1 and CDR2: SGHKS, YYEKEE (reference sequence). The CDR3 bases are TGTGCCAGCAGCCACGGGAGTGAAGCTTTCTTT. Translation: CASSHGSEAFF.

The chain joins TRBV12-5 to TRBJ2-5; a weak D match, TRBD1 (6 bases). CDR3 size: 14 residues. Germline V gene lookup returns CDR1 LGHNT and CDR2 FRNRAP. The V end was cut by 7 bases, the J end by 5 bases, with 17 bases between. The CDR3 sequence: CASAIPGAEETQYF. The CDR3 nucleotides read TGTGCTAGTGCCATCCCAGGGGCGGAGGAGACCCAGTACTTC.

The chain links TRBV2 to TRBJ2-2, with D unresolved. The germline CDR1 and CDR2 sequences are SNHLY and FYNNEI. This CDR3 contains 13 residues. Trimming stripped 6 bases from V and 1 base from J, with 6 bases between. The CDR3 is CASSSGNTGELFF. The DNA for the CDR3 is TGTGCCAGCAGCTCCGGGAACACCGGGGAGCTGTTTTTT.

This chain connects TRBV19 to TRBJ1-2, with D possibly being TRBD1 (5 bases). The length of the CDR3 is 11 residues. The V gene's germline CDR1 is LNHDA and CDR2 SQIVND (reference sequence). V lost 4 bases and J lost 8, with 8 bases in between. CDR3: CASSSRAGYTF. CDR3 nucleotide sequence: TGTGCCAGTAGTAGCAGGGCAGGCTACACCTTC.

The chain has TRBV19 and TRBJ2-2; 8 bases match TRBD1. From germline, CDR1 is LNHDA and CDR2 SQIVND (reference sequence). Germline trimming cut 6 bases from V and 2 bases from J; bases unmatched to any gene: 8. The CDR3 length is 16 residues. The CDR3 nucleotides read TGTGCCAGTAGCCCCAGGGGGCGGTCTAACACCGGGGAGCTGTTTTTT. It encodes CASSPRGRSNTGELFF.

The V and J genes are TRBV12-3 or TRBV12-4 and TRBJ2-1; D call uncertain. The V end was cut by 3 bases, the J end by 8 bases, with 11 bases between. This CDR3 is 13 amino acids long. The CDR3 sequence: CASSFQIRDEQFF. In nucleotides, the CDR3 is TGTGCCAGCAGTTTTCAGATTAGGGATGAGCAGTTCTTC.

This chain uses TRBV30 with TRBJ1-6; D not certain. There are 13 residues in the CDR3. V lost 1 base and J 11 bases, leaving 12 bases between the germline ends. Looked up from germline, CDR1 is GTSNPN and CDR2 is SVGIG (reference sequence). The CDR3 DNA reads as TGTGCCTGGAGTGCCGGGCGGGATCCACCCCTCCACTTT. This encodes CAWSAGRDPPLHF.

A single count supports this clone. The V gene is TRBV7-3, the J gene TRBJ2-3; 10 positions match TRBD2. Germline-derived CDR1 and CDR2 are SGHTA and FQGTGA. V was pared by 2 bases and J by 1 base, with 9 bases of the junction left unmatched. The CDR3 loop spans 18 amino acids. The CDR3 sequence is CASSLRPSGGLRTDTQYF. The DNA for the CDR3 is TGTGCCAGCAGCTTACGGCCTAGCGGGGGTCTGCGCACAGATACGCAGTATTTT.

The rearrangement uses TRBV4-3 and TRBJ2-2, with a possible D match to TRBD2 (5 bases). V lost 0 bases and J 1 base, leaving 9 bases between the germline ends. The CDR3 extends over 16 amino acids. Germline loops: CDR1 LGHNA, CDR2 YSLEER. CDR3 sequence (DNA): TGCGCCAGCAGCCAAGAGACGGGGTGGAACACCGGGGAGCTGTTTTTT. Amino acid sequence: CASSQETGWNTGELFF.

The chain uses TRBV7-9 and TRBJ1-1, with 7 nucleotides matching TRBD1. The V gene's germline CDR1 is SEHNR and CDR2 FQNEAQ (reference sequence). V shed 3 bases and J 0 bases; nucleotides not matched to a gene: 4. The CDR3 spans 15 residues. The CDR3 DNA sequence: TGTGCCAGCAGCTTTCAGGGGGTAATGAACACTGAAGCTTTCTTT. It yields the protein CASSFQGVMNTEAFF.

The chain joins TRBV6-4 to TRBJ1-5; 8 bases line up with TRBD1. CDR1 is MRHNA and CDR2 is SNTAGT in the germline V gene. The CDR3 sequence is 19 residues long. V dropped 2 bases and J dropped 4; count of bases not matched to a gene: 16. Here the CDR3 reads CASSDPDLIRDRKNQPQHF. In nucleotides, the CDR3 is TGTGCCAGCAGTGACCCCGACCTGATAAGGGACAGGAAGAATCAGCCCCAGCATTTT.

On this clone itself: At the DNA level, this CDR3 is encoded by other sequences in the same sample as well. This chain joins TRBV30 and TRBJ1-3; TRBD1 matches 7 bases. This CDR3 spans 15 amino acids. From germline, CDR1 is GTSNPN and CDR2 SVGIG (reference sequence). J gave up 0 bases and V 2 bases, and 4 bases lay outside the gene matches. For the CDR3, the DNA is TGTGCCTGGAGTCGGACAGGAAACTCTGGAAACACCATATATTTT. Translating it yields CAWSRTGNSGNTIYF. Full variable domain (rest looked up from reference TRBV30 and TRBJ1-3): SQTIHQWPATLVQPVGSPLSLECTVEGTSNPNLYWYRQAAGRGLQLLFYSVGIGQISSEVPQNLSASRPQDRQFILSSKKLLLSDSGFYLCAWSRTGNSGNTIYFGEGSWLTVV.

This clone was observed a handful of times. The rearrangement links TRBV3-1 (or the pseudogene TRBV3-2) to TRBJ1-1, with no clear D. CDR1 is LGHDT, CDR2 YNNKEL, per germline (reference sequence). V lost 6 bases, J lost 4 bases, and 9 bases lay in between. CDR3 size: 12 residues. The CDR3 loop is CASSRFGTEAFF. DNA for the CDR3: TGTGCCAGCAGTCGTTTTGGCACTGAAGCTTTCTTT.

J is TRBJ2-1 and V is TRBV6-2 or TRBV6-3, with 11 bases aligning to TRBD2. CDR3 length: 15 residues. Germline V gene data show CDR1 as MNHEY and CDR2 as SVGEGT. The J segment lost 5 bases and the V segment lost 6 bases, leaving 6 bases of the junction unmatched. The CDR3 DNA sequence: TGTGCCAGCAGCACCGGACTAGCGGGCGACAATGAGCAGTTCTTC. As protein: CASSTGLAGDNEQFF.

The rearrangement uses TRBV9 and TRBJ1-1; TRBD1 matches 8 bases. The CDR3 has 16 amino acids. The junction had 7 bases not matched to a gene; V was cut back by 0 bases and J by 3 bases. Germline V gives CDR1 SGDLS, CDR2 YYNGEE. The CDR3: CASSVGVQGVDTEAFF. In DNA form, the CDR3 reads TGTGCCAGCAGCGTAGGGGTACAGGGGGTAGACACTGAAGCTTTCTTT.